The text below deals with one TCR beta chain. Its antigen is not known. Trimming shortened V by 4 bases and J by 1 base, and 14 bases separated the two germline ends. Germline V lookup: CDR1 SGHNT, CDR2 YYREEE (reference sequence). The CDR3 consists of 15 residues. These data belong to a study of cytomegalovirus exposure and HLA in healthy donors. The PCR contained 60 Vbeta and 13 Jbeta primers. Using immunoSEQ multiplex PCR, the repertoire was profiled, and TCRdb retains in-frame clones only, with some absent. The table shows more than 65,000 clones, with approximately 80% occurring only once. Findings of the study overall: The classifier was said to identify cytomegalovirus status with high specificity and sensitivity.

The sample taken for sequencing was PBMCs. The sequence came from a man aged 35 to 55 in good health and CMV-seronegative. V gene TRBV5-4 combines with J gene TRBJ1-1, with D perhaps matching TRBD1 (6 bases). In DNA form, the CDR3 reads TGTGCCAGCAGCCCACTCAACAGGGAGAACACTGAAGCTTTCTTT. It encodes CASSPLNRENTEAFF.